These 31 T cell receptor beta chains originate from one sample sequenced in a study of regulatory T cells in long-lasting Graves disease. Time point given: persistent/refractory GD, antithyroid drugs over 5 years with positive TRAb. RNA from PBMCs was the source of the TCR library. iRepertoire HTBI primers and Arm-PCR of CDR3 regions built TCR beta libraries. From the multiplex PCR reads, TCRdb called clonotypes with MiXCR, one entry per CDR3 protein. Of 400,000 or so distinct CDR3 sequences in the sample, about 25% were seen once. Material: peripheral blood mononuclear cells (PBMCs), obtained when the disease was refractory, from a patient treated with antithyroid drugs. The receptors were gathered from a female donor with Graves disease.

The V call is TRBV12-3 or TRBV12-4, the J call TRBJ2-2; no definite D call. CDR3 length: 16 amino acids. Trimming removed 3 bases at V and 0 bases at J, with 11 bases between. The CDR3 loop is CASSLFGSANTGELFF. The CDR3, as DNA: TGTGCCAGCAGTTTGTTTGGGTCAGCGAACACCGGGGAGCTGTTTTTT.

This clonotype was seen ten or more times. V and J are TRBV5-1 and TRBJ2-2, with TRBD1 matching over 8 bases. The length of the CDR3 is 16 residues. After removal of 0 bases from V and 6 bases from J, the junction contained 7 bases not matched to a gene. Germline CDR1 SGHRS, CDR2 YFSETQ. The CDR3 bases are TGCGCCAGCAGCTTGGTTGGACAGGGTAGGCCCGGGGAGCTGTTTTTT. This codes for CASSLVGQGRPGELFF.

This clonotype was observed many times. The chain couples TRBV2 to TRBJ1-4; D not resolved. CDR1 and CDR2 (germline): SNHLY, FYNNEI. This CDR3 region has 14 residues. V lost 5 bases and J 7 bases, leaving 14 bases between the germline ends. CDR3 sequence reads: CASSYSYNGEKLFF. In DNA, the CDR3 is TGTGCCAGCAGTTACAGTTATAACGGTGAAAAACTGTTTTTT.

This clonotype was seen many times. The rearrangement links TRBV7-2 to TRBJ2-7, with TRBD1 matching over 9 bases. Germline CDR1 SGHTA, CDR2 FQGNSA. With V trimmed by 5 bases and J by 0 bases, 8 bases remained unmatched. This CDR3 is 16 amino acids long. DNA of the CDR3: TGTGCCAGCAGCCGGAGAGCGGGACAGGGCTCCTACGAGCAGTACTTC. Translated: CASSRRAGQGSYEQYF.

This clonotype was observed many times. The germline gene is not matched at one end of the junction; a read error may be the cause. J is TRBJ2-5 and V is TRBV12-3 or TRBV12-4; 10 positions agree with TRBD2. The CDR3 has 13 amino acids. In DNA form, the CDR3 reads TGTGCCAGCAGCTTAGCGGGAGGAGAGACCCAGTACTTC. The encoded protein is CASSLAGGETQYF.

The genes are TRBV27 and TRBJ2-7; no clear D gene. CDR1 is MNHEY and CDR2 is SMNVEV in the germline V gene (reference sequence). The length of the CDR3 is 12 residues. Trimming took 6 bases from V and 4 from J, leaving 10 bases between them. The CDR3 DNA is TGTGCCAGCAGGGGGATAAGGTACGAGCAGTACTTC. It is translated as CASRGIRYEQYF.

The V gene is TRBV10-3, the J gene TRBJ2-4, with D perhaps matching TRBD1 or TRBD2 (5 bases each). Germline-derived CDR1 and CDR2 are ENHRY and SYGVKD. CDR3 length: 17 amino acids. V was clipped by 0 bases and J by 4 bases, with 16 bases between them. CDR3 sequence reads: CAISESPSSGPKNIQYF. The CDR3, as DNA: TGTGCCATCAGTGAGTCCCCCTCGTCGGGACCAAAAAACATTCAGTACTTC.

The V and J genes are TRBV24-1 and TRBJ1-5; 9 bases line up with TRBD1. Germline assignment: CDR1 KGHDR and CDR2 SFDVKD. The CDR3 has 13 amino acids. The J segment lost 6 bases and the V segment lost 5 bases, leaving 1 base of the junction unmatched. CDR3 DNA: TGTGCCACCAGTGGACAGGGGGTTCAGCCCCAGCATTTT. This sequence encodes CATSGQGVQPQHF.

The table lists this clonotype with a few counts. V and J are TRBV7-2 and TRBJ1-2; tentatively, D is TRBD1 (6 bases). From germline, CDR1 is SGHTA and CDR2 FQGNSA. Trimming took off 6 bases at V and 4 bases at J, with 18 bases between the two ends. The CDR3 sequence is 15 residues long. CDR3 residues: CASRRARGKSYGYTF. In nucleotides, the CDR3 is TGTGCCAGCAGGAGGGCCAGGGGTAAATCCTATGGCTACACCTTC.

This clonotype has more than one count but fewer than ten. The chain carries TRBV3-1 and TRBJ2-7, with D perhaps TRBD2 (5 bases). Germline assignment: CDR1 LGHDT and CDR2 YNNKEL (reference sequence). The CDR3 totals 15 residues. V was clipped by 5 bases and J by 0 bases, with 14 bases between them. Here the CDR3 reads CASSDFSVSSYEQYF. DNA of the CDR3: TGTGCCAGCAGCGACTTTAGCGTCAGCTCCTACGAGCAGTACTTC.

This clonotype is a singleton in its sample. Since a much larger clone is just one base distant, this may be a read error. V and J are TRBV28 and TRBJ2-7; TRBD2 agrees at 9 bases. Germline CDR1 reads MDHEN; CDR2 reads SYDVKM. This CDR3 spans 15 amino acids. The CDR3 DNA is TGTGCCGGCAGTGAGACTAGCGGCAGCTCCTACGAGCAGTACTTC. As protein: CAGSETSGSSYEQYF.

This sequence joins TRBV18 and TRBJ1-5, with 8 bases fitting TRBD1. The CDR3 covers 15 residues. Unmatched junction bases numbered 3, after V lost 5 bases and J lost 0 bases. CDR1 is KGHSH, CDR2 LQKENI, per germline. In DNA form, the CDR3 reads TGTGCCAGCTCAAGACAGGGGAATAGCAATCAGCCCCAGCATTTT. Translation gives CASSRQGNSNQPQHF.

This sequence joins TRBV6-9 and TRBJ2-6; a possible D gene is TRBD2 (5 bases). Germline CDR1 MNHGY, CDR2 SVAAGI. This CDR3 spans 15 amino acids. The germline V and J ends were trimmed by 2 bases and 4 bases, with 9 bases remaining between them. The CDR3 DNA reads as TGTGCCAGCAGTTATGGGGTAGCGGGGGCCAACGTCCTGACTTTC. Protein: CASSYGVAGANVLTF.

The rearrangement links TRBV10-3 to TRBJ1-1; tentative D call: TRBD1 (5 bases). V lost 7 bases and J 5 bases, leaving 11 bases between the germline ends. Germline CDR1 ENHRY, CDR2 SYGVKD. The CDR3 sequence is 12 residues long. The CDR3 spells CAITREGTEAFF. In nucleotides, the CDR3 is TGTGCCATCACTCGGGAGGGGACTGAAGCTTTCTTT.

In its sample, this clonotype was seen a few times. CDR3 sequence: CSVEGLAGGPYEQYF. The CDR3, as DNA: TGCAGCGTTGAAGGGTTAGCGGGAGGGCCCTACGAGCAGTACTTC. The chain combines TRBV29-1 with TRBJ2-7; 11 positions agree with TRBD2. With 1 base clipped from V and 2 bases from J, the junction kept 4 bases outside the gene matches. Per germline, CDR1 SQVTM and CDR2 ANQGSEA. This CDR3 is built from 15 residues.

CDR3 DNA: TGCAGCGTTGCTTCAGGGGCCAACACTGAAGCTTTCTTT. This translates into CSVASGANTEAFF. This chain links TRBV29-1 with TRBJ1-1; D may be TRBD1 (6 bases). The CDR3 runs 13 residues. Germline V CDR1 and CDR2: SQVTM, ANQGSEA. Trimming took off 4 bases at V and 2 bases at J, with 11 bases between the two ends.

In this sample, this clonotype turned up a few times. CDR3 DNA sequence: TGTGCCACCAGTACCGGGACAGGGCCCTTGAATCAGCCCCAGCATTTT. This codes for CATSTGTGPLNQPQHF. The chain recombines TRBV24-1 with TRBJ1-5; 9 nucleotides agree with TRBD1. J lost 4 bases, V lost 6 bases, and 9 bases had no gene match. Germline lookup yields CDR1 KGHDR and CDR2 SFDVKD. The CDR3 length is 16 residues.

This clonotype was counted a few times. The chain combines TRBV27 with TRBJ2-5; 10 positions agree with TRBD2. In germline, CDR1 is MNHEY, CDR2 SMNVEV (reference sequence). This CDR3 region has 15 residues. V lost 3 bases, J lost 6 bases, and 7 bases stayed unmatched. CDR3 amino acids: CASSLGSGRAQTQYF. CDR3 DNA sequence: TGTGCCAGCAGTTTGGGGAGCGGGAGGGCCCAGACCCAGTACTTC.

This clonotype came up a few times. The chain recombines TRBV7-3 with TRBJ1-5; D possibly corresponds to TRBD1 (6 bases). V was pared by 5 bases and J by 2 bases, with 19 bases between. The CDR3 runs 17 residues. Germline V gene sequence: CDR1 SGHTA, CDR2 FQGTGA. Here the CDR3 reads CASSPTDRQFRNQPQHF. CDR3 nucleotide sequence: TGTGCCAGCAGCCCTACCGACAGGCAGTTTCGCAATCAGCCCCAGCATTTT. Full variable domain (missing parts from reference TRBV7-3 and TRBJ1-5): GAGVSQTPSNKVTEKGKYVELRCDPISGHTALYWYRQSLGQGPEFLIYFQGTGAADDSGLPNDRFFAVRPEGSVSTLKIQRTERGDSAVYLCASSPTDRQFRNQPQHFGDGTRLSIL.

The sample holds many counts of this clonotype. The chain carries TRBV11-2 and TRBJ1-1; D gene ambiguous. The CDR3 extends over 14 amino acids. The V gene lost 0 bases and the J gene lost 5 bases, with 10 bases spanning the gap. Germline-derived CDR1 and CDR2 are SGHAT and FQNNGV. The CDR3 sequence: CASSLEVGWTEAFF. CDR3 bases: TGTGCCAGCAGCTTAGAGGTGGGTTGGACTGAAGCTTTCTTT. The full variable domain, completed using reference TRBV11-2 and TRBJ1-1, is EAGVAQSPRYKIIEKRQSVAFWCNPISGHATLYWYQQILGQGPKLLIQFQNNGVVDDSQLPKDRFSAERLKGVDSTLKIQPAKLEDSAVYLCASSLEVGWTEAFFGQGTRLTVV.

This clonotype has a handful of counts. The J gene is TRBJ2-5, the V gene TRBV20-1, with TRBD1 identical over 8 bases. V trimming: 4 bases; J trimming: 5 bases; junction bases outside the gene matches: 12. Germline V gene lookup returns CDR1 DFQATT and CDR2 SNEGSKA (reference sequence). The CDR3 runs 15 residues. The CDR3 sequence: CSATKPSTGVETQYF. CDR3 DNA: TGCAGTGCTACAAAACCCTCGACAGGGGTGGAGACCCAGTACTTC.

The chain carries TRBV5-1 and TRBJ1-1, with D perhaps TRBD1 (6 bases). In germline, CDR1 is SGHRS, CDR2 YFSETQ. This CDR3 is built from 17 residues. With 0 bases removed from V and 3 bases from J, the gap between germline ends came to 18 bases. The CDR3 DNA follows: TGCGCCAGCAGCTTGGTAGGGGGGGCGCGGCGGGACACTGAAGCTTTCTTT. This gives the protein CASSLVGGARRDTEAFF.

The rearrangement links TRBV6-1 to TRBJ2-7; 8 nucleotides line up with TRBD1. Trimming at V came to 6 bases and at J to 3 bases, leaving 10 bases not matched to a gene. From germline, CDR1 is MNHNS and CDR2 SASEGT. The CDR3 extends over 15 amino acids. The CDR3 loop is CASSLLGGQGYEQYF. Here the CDR3 DNA reads TGTGCCAGCAGCCTGTTAGGAGGACAGGGCTACGAGCAGTACTTC.

This clonotype was seen more than once but under ten times. The chain couples TRBV6-9 to TRBJ2-4, with 7 nucleotides matching TRBD1. Germline trimming cut 3 bases from V and 1 base from J; bases unmatched to any gene: 15. The length of the CDR3 is 19 residues. Germline assignment: CDR1 MNHGY and CDR2 SVAAGI. The CDR3 spells CASSYYIGVQDRAKNIQYF. CDR3 coding DNA: TGTGCCAGCAGTTACTATATTGGTGTACAGGACAGGGCCAAAAACATTCAGTACTTC.

In this sample, this clonotype turned up many times. V and J are TRBV20-1 and TRBJ2-7, with D unclear. This CDR3 is built from 13 residues. The V end was cut by 4 bases, the J end by 2 bases, with 12 bases between. The germline CDR1 and CDR2 sequences are DFQATT and SNEGSKA (reference sequence). The CDR3 DNA sequence: TGCAGTGCTATTTTATACCAGCCCTACGAGCAGTACTTC. Translated, it gives CSAILYQPYEQYF.

In the case of this clonotype: Possible read error: a much larger clone is one base away. This chain connects TRBV20-1 to TRBJ2-5; 10 bases agree with TRBD2. The V and J ends lost 1 base and 4 bases, in that order; junction bases with no gene match: 3. Per the germline V gene, CDR1 is DFQATT and CDR2 is SNEGSKA (reference sequence). The CDR3 loop spans 14 amino acids. CDR3 protein: CSARGAGGGETQYF. Here the CDR3 DNA reads TGCAGTGCTAGAGGAGCGGGAGGGGGAGAGACCCAGTACTTC.

This clonotype was recorded at least ten times. The chain combines TRBV7-2 with TRBJ2-7; 13 nucleotides agree with TRBD2. CDR3 length: 16 amino acids. The germline V gene has CDR1 SGHTA and CDR2 FQGNSA. The J segment lost 5 bases and the V segment lost 3 bases, leaving 7 bases of the junction unmatched. As DNA, the CDR3 is TGTGCCAGCAGCTTGCGACTAGCGGGAGGAAGGGACGAGCAGTACTTC. As protein: CASSLRLAGGRDEQYF.

This clonotype was recorded only once. The chain uses TRBV18 and TRBJ2-5; D unresolved. V dropped 4 bases and J dropped 4 bases, with 16 bases sitting between them. In germline, CDR1 is KGHSH, CDR2 LQKENI. There are 15 residues in the CDR3. Written as DNA, the CDR3 is TGTGCCAGCTCACTAGGCCGGACCACTCGAGAGACCCAGTACTTC. It encodes CASSLGRTTRETQYF.

This clonotype came up a few times. At one of its ends the junction is not consistent with the germline gene, which may arise from a read error. V gene TRBV2 combines with J gene TRBJ2-7; perhaps TRBD1 as D (6 bases). The CDR3 sequence is 10 residues long. CDR1 is SNHLY and CDR2 is FYNNEI in the germline V gene. CDR3 loop: CASSGGLPNF. The DNA for the CDR3 is TGTGCCAGCAGTGGGGGGCTTCCGAACTTC.

The chain uses TRBV11-1 and TRBJ2-5; 7 nucleotides align to TRBD1. Germline V gene data show CDR1 as SGHAT and CDR2 as FQDESV (reference sequence). Unmatched junction bases numbered 7, after V lost 5 bases and J lost 1 base. The CDR3 extends over 15 amino acids. Here the CDR3 DNA reads TGTGCCAGCAGCCACCCGGGACAGATCCAAGAGACCCAGTACTTC. Protein product: CASSHPGQIQETQYF.

The chain couples TRBV7-9 to TRBJ1-5, with D uncertain. The CDR3 runs 14 residues. CDR1 and CDR2 from the germline V gene are SEHNR and FQNEAQ (reference sequence). The V end was cut by 4 bases, the J end by 3 bases, with 10 bases between. The CDR3 protein is CASSSTTDNQPQHF. CDR3 DNA sequence: TGTGCCAGCAGCTCAACGACGGACAATCAGCCCCAGCATTTT.